This entry describes one T cell receptor (beta chain). Its antigen is unknown. Via MiXCR, TCRdb re-called the 5' RACE reads, giving one row per CDR3 protein. The sample has some 840,000 distinct CDR3 sequences, about an eighth seen once. This entry is derived from a study of CD8 T cells in ankylosing spondylitis. General study results and limits: Matched ankylosing spondylitis synovial fluid reportedly contained a significantly enriched population of disease-linked clones. Blood from ankylosing spondylitis patients appeared to carry a characteristic roughly 8-variant TCR beta motif.

The CDR3 has 13 amino acids. Germline CDR1 LGHDT, CDR2 YNNKEL (reference sequence). The V and J ends lost 6 bases and 8 bases, in that order; junction bases with no gene match: 8. Material: blood, either unsorted or a sorted T cell fraction (not recorded which). The rearrangement links TRBV3-1 to TRBJ1-2, with 8 bases identical to TRBD1. The clonotype was recovered from a male donor with ankylosing spondylitis. In nucleotides, the CDR3 is TGTGCCAGCAGACTGGACAGGGCAGGCGGCTACACCTTC. It is translated as CASRLDRAGGYTF.